This TCR beta chain was identified during a study of T cells in Graves' hyperthyroidism and ophthalmopathy. The study based diagnoses on clinical symptoms, serum thyroxine and TRAb, thyroid ultrasound and orbital computed tomography. TCR beta CDR3 regions were amplified from RNA transcripts. HTBI primers were employed in a first-round RT-PCR of the TCR CDR3. TCRdb re-analysed the multiplex PCR reads in MiXCR, keeping a single row per CDR3 protein. The sample holds 300,000 to 400,000 distinct CDR3 sequences, approximately 22% seen once. Germline V gene lookup returns CDR1 SGHDN and CDR2 FVKESK. Trimming cost V 5 bases and J 3 bases; bases outside gene matches: 6. The length of the CDR3 is 16 residues.

The receptor's source is a woman aged 45-65 years with Graves' hyperthyroidism. The rearrangement links TRBV14 to TRBJ2-1, with 11 bases aligning to TRBD2. The source material was blood. Here the CDR3 DNA reads TGTGCCAGCAGCATGGTTAGCGGGAGGGTCTACAATGAGCAGTTCTTC. Encoded protein: CASSMVSGRVYNEQFF.